This TCR beta chain was observed in a study of CD8+ T cells in alopecia areata. This clone was detected only a few times. V shed 0 bases and J shed 5 bases, with 5 bases lying between them. The CDR3 spans 12 residues. Germline assignment: CDR1 SGHRS and CDR2 YFSETQ. Extraction and reverse transcription of RNA yielded cDNA as the sequencing template. The method was immunoSEQ multiplex PCR; TCRdb's version includes in-frame clones alone and lacks a portion of them. The sample shows approximately 200,000 clones, roughly 60% of them seen only once. Treatment described: oral pan-JAK inhibitor, 5-10 mg twice daily. Alopecia areata patients gave lesional scalp punch biopsies and peripheral blood samples.

This sequence joins TRBV5-1 and TRBJ2-5; D gene ambiguous. This material consisted of CD4+ T cells sorted from blood, taken at week 24, from a patient treated with tofacitinib. The sequence came from a human donor with alopecia areata. This chain's CDR3 is CASSLAQETQYF. The DNA for the CDR3 is TGCGCCAGCAGCTTGGCCCAGGAGACCCAGTACTTC.